Listed below are T cell receptor beta chains from one sample, sequenced in a study of CD8+CD57+ T cells in acquired aplastic anemia. One entry per CDR3 protein, called by TCRdb with MiXCR from the reads. Altogether about 160,000 distinct CDR3 sequences are present, 40% to 50% being singletons, with the ten largest covering 2.5% to 3%. Sequenced sample: sorted CD4+, CD8+, or CD8+CD57+ T cells (not recorded which) from PBMCs. The receptors shown here come from a human donor with aplastic anemia. Both conserved end residues are part of each CDR3. Fields, in order: CDR3 DNA, CDR3 protein, V gene, D gene, clone size, J gene. The D gene is left open where the match is weak. Not all rows give a size; the values are once, few, many and, for expanded clones, a class.

cdr3_nt: TGTGCCAGCAGTTACTCGAGCGGGAGCTCGAAGACCCAGTACTTC
cdr3_aa: CASSYSSGSSKTQYF
v_call: TRBV6-6
d_call: TRBD2
clone_size: -
j_call: TRBJ2-5

cdr3_nt: TGTGCCAGCAGCCGGACTAGCGGGAGCGGAGAGACCCAGTACTTC
cdr3_aa: CASSRTSGSGETQYF
v_call: TRBV7-2
d_call: TRBD2
clone_size: many
j_call: TRBJ2-5

cdr3_nt: TGTGCCAGCAGCTCATTAAGTTTAAGGGACACTGAAGCTTTCTTT
cdr3_aa: CASSSLSLRDTEAFF
v_call: TRBV14
d_call: -
clone_size: many
j_call: TRBJ1-1

cdr3_nt: TGCGCCAGCAACGGACAGGGGAGATACGAGCAGTACTTC
cdr3_aa: CASNGQGRYEQYF
v_call: TRBV10-1
d_call: TRBD1
clone_size: few
j_call: TRBJ2-7

cdr3_nt: TGTGCCAGCAATCGGCCCGGGACAGCATCCTACGAGCAGTACTTC
cdr3_aa: CASNRPGTASYEQYF
v_call: TRBV2
d_call: TRBD1
clone_size: -
j_call: TRBJ2-7

cdr3_nt: TGTGCCAGCAGTTTACTGCGGCGGGGTGGCTACACCTTC
cdr3_aa: CASSLLRRGGYTF
v_call: TRBV12-3/TRBV12-4
d_call: -
clone_size: many
j_call: TRBJ1-2

cdr3_nt: TGCAGCGCCGAGGACAGGGCCAATTACGAGCAGTACTTC
cdr3_aa: CSAEDRANYEQYF
v_call: TRBV29-1
d_call: TRBD1
clone_size: -
j_call: TRBJ2-7

cdr3_nt: TGTGTCAGCAGTTGGACTGATCAGCCCCAGCATTTT
cdr3_aa: CVSSWTDQPQHF
v_call: TRBV28
d_call: -
clone_size: -
j_call: TRBJ1-5

cdr3_nt: TGTGCCAGCAGTTACTCGCCCCAGCATTTT
cdr3_aa: CASSYSPQHF
v_call: TRBV10-3
d_call: -
clone_size: -
j_call: TRBJ1-5

cdr3_nt: TGTGCCACCAGCAGAGAGCGGGGGCAAGACACCGGGGAGCTGTTTTTT
cdr3_aa: CATSRERGQDTGELFF
v_call: TRBV15
d_call: -
clone_size: -
j_call: TRBJ2-2

cdr3_nt: TGCAGTGCTAGTCGGGCTAGCGGGCTCTACAATGAGCAGTTCTTC
cdr3_aa: CSASRASGLYNEQFF
v_call: TRBV20-1
d_call: TRBD2
clone_size: many
j_call: TRBJ2-1

cdr3_nt: TGTGCCAGTAGTATAGATCGTTCGACAGTCTATGGCTACACCTTC
cdr3_aa: CASSIDRSTVYGYTF
v_call: TRBV19
d_call: -
clone_size: -
j_call: TRBJ1-2

cdr3_nt: TGTGCCACCGCCCGGGGACAAGCTAACTATGGCTACACCTTC
cdr3_aa: CATARGQANYGYTF
v_call: TRBV19
d_call: -
clone_size: many
j_call: TRBJ1-2

cdr3_nt: TGTGCCACCAGCAGAGAAGCGGGGGCGAAAGATACGCAGTATTTT
cdr3_aa: CATSREAGAKDTQYF
v_call: TRBV15
d_call: TRBD2
clone_size: -
j_call: TRBJ2-3

cdr3_nt: TGTGCCAGCAGTAAACCCCGCGGACTAGCGGGAGACTACGAGCAGTACTTC
cdr3_aa: CASSKPRGLAGDYEQYF
v_call: TRBV12-3/TRBV12-4
d_call: TRBD2
clone_size: many
j_call: TRBJ2-7

cdr3_nt: TGTGCCAGCAACAGGGACAGCGGGTGGGACAGTGAGCAGTTCTTC
cdr3_aa: CASNRDSGWDSEQFF
v_call: TRBV25-1
d_call: -
clone_size: many
j_call: TRBJ2-1

cdr3_nt: TGCAGTGCTAGGAGGGACAATGGGCAGTTCTTC
cdr3_aa: CSARRDNGQFF
v_call: TRBV20-1
d_call: -
clone_size: -
j_call: TRBJ2-1

cdr3_nt: TGCAGCGGTGCTGGGGTAGATACGCAGTATTTT
cdr3_aa: CSGAGVDTQYF
v_call: TRBV29-1
d_call: -
clone_size: many
j_call: TRBJ2-3

cdr3_nt: TGTGCCAGCAAGAAATCGGGGGGGGAGACCCAGTACTTC
cdr3_aa: CASKKSGGETQYF
v_call: TRBV6-2/TRBV6-3
d_call: TRBD2
clone_size: few
j_call: TRBJ2-5

cdr3_nt: TGCAGTGCTAGCCGTCCGGGGGGCAAGGGTTACGAGCAGTACTTC
cdr3_aa: CSASRPGGKGYEQYF
v_call: TRBV20-1
d_call: -
clone_size: -
j_call: TRBJ2-7

cdr3_nt: TGTGCCGGGGAGCGGGTGGCTGACCACGAGCAGTACTTC
cdr3_aa: CAGERVADHEQYF
v_call: TRBV30
d_call: -
clone_size: many
j_call: TRBJ2-7

cdr3_nt: TGTGCCAGCAGCTTCCCCTCCTACGAGCAGTACTTC
cdr3_aa: CASSFPSYEQYF
v_call: TRBV7-9
d_call: -
clone_size: -
j_call: TRBJ2-7

cdr3_nt: TGTGCCAGCAGTTACCCTCACCCAGGCTACACCTTC
cdr3_aa: CASSYPHPGYTF
v_call: TRBV6-2/TRBV6-3
d_call: -
clone_size: -
j_call: TRBJ1-2

cdr3_nt: TGTGCCAGCGGAAGGGCGGGGTCCACAGATACGCAGTATTTT
cdr3_aa: CASGRAGSTDTQYF
v_call: TRBV12-3/TRBV12-4
d_call: -
clone_size: -
j_call: TRBJ2-3

cdr3_nt: TGTGCCAGTAGTATAGCATCGGCTAACTATGGCTACACCTTC
cdr3_aa: CASSIASANYGYTF
v_call: TRBV19
d_call: -
clone_size: -
j_call: TRBJ1-2

cdr3_nt: TGTGCCAGCAGTTTTAAGGCACCGTGTATCTTT
cdr3_aa: CASSFKAPCIF
v_call: TRBV28
d_call: -
clone_size: many
j_call: TRBJ1-1

cdr3_nt: TGCAGTGCTAGAGATTCAGGGCTCCGCTCTGGGGCCAACGTCCTGACTTTC
cdr3_aa: CSARDSGLRSGANVLTF
v_call: TRBV20-1
d_call: -
clone_size: many
j_call: TRBJ2-6

cdr3_nt: TGCAGTGCTAGGCCCCCCCTAGCGGACTCCTACAATGAGCAGTTCTTC
cdr3_aa: CSARPPLADSYNEQFF
v_call: TRBV20-1
d_call: TRBD2
clone_size: many
j_call: TRBJ2-1

cdr3_nt: TGTGCCAGCGGGAGAGGGGGCTACGAAAAACTGTTTTTT
cdr3_aa: CASGRGGYEKLFF
v_call: TRBV9
d_call: TRBD1
clone_size: many
j_call: TRBJ1-4

cdr3_nt: TGCGCCAGCAGTGATATCTCGAGAGGAAAACTGTTTTTT
cdr3_aa: CASSDISRGKLFF
v_call: TRBV10-2
d_call: -
clone_size: once
j_call: TRBJ1-4

cdr3_nt: TGCAGCGTTACCCGGGACTTCTCCTACAATGAGCAGTTCTTC
cdr3_aa: CSVTRDFSYNEQFF
v_call: TRBV29-1
d_call: -
clone_size: many
j_call: TRBJ2-1

cdr3_nt: TGCGCCAGCAGCTTGGTCCCCCTTGCGGGAGTAACAGATACGCAGTATTTT
cdr3_aa: CASSLVPLAGVTDTQYF
v_call: TRBV5-1
d_call: TRBD2
clone_size: many
j_call: TRBJ2-3

cdr3_nt: TGTGCCAGCAGCCAAGGGGGGGCGACCAATCAGCCCCAGCATTTT
cdr3_aa: CASSQGGATNQPQHF
v_call: TRBV4-2
d_call: -
clone_size: many
j_call: TRBJ1-5

cdr3_nt: TGTGCCAGCAGCTTAATAGGGGCGACTGAAGCTTTCTTT
cdr3_aa: CASSLIGATEAFF
v_call: TRBV7-9
d_call: -
clone_size: -
j_call: TRBJ1-1

cdr3_nt: TGCGCCAGCAGCCCCAGGCTATCGAACACCGGGGAGCTGTTTTTT
cdr3_aa: CASSPRLSNTGELFF
v_call: TRBV4-1
d_call: -
clone_size: -
j_call: TRBJ2-2

cdr3_nt: TGTGCCAGCAGCTCCGCGACAGGGACTAGCACAGATACGCAGTATTTT
cdr3_aa: CASSSATGTSTDTQYF
v_call: TRBV5-4
d_call: -
clone_size: many
j_call: TRBJ2-3

cdr3_nt: TGTGCCTGGTCCCTCGAGGTTGGTCAGCCCCAGCATTTT
cdr3_aa: CAWSLEVGQPQHF
v_call: TRBV30
d_call: -
clone_size: many
j_call: TRBJ1-5

cdr3_nt: TGTGCCATCAGTGACCAACTGGACAGCTCCTACGAGCAGTACTTC
cdr3_aa: CAISDQLDSSYEQYF
v_call: TRBV10-3
d_call: -
clone_size: -
j_call: TRBJ2-7

cdr3_nt: TGTGCCAGTAACATCGGGGAGTTGAACACCGGGGAGCTGTTTTTT
cdr3_aa: CASNIGELNTGELFF
v_call: TRBV19
d_call: -
clone_size: many
j_call: TRBJ2-2

cdr3_nt: TGTGCCAGCAGCCTCAAGGGTGATCAGCCCCAGCATTTT
cdr3_aa: CASSLKGDQPQHF
v_call: TRBV3-1
d_call: -
clone_size: many
j_call: TRBJ1-5

cdr3_nt: TGTGCCACCAGCCAAGAAGCCGGGGAGCTGTTTTTT
cdr3_aa: CATSQEAGELFF
v_call: TRBV24-1
d_call: -
clone_size: many
j_call: TRBJ2-2

cdr3_nt: TGTGCCAGCGCTTGGGACCCTCTTCGCGAGCAGTACTTC
cdr3_aa: CASAWDPLREQYF
v_call: TRBV2
d_call: -
clone_size: many
j_call: TRBJ2-7

cdr3_nt: TGTGCCATCACAGGACGCCCTACGGACTCTGGGGCCAACGTCCTGACTTTC
cdr3_aa: CAITGRPTDSGANVLTF
v_call: TRBV10-3
d_call: -
clone_size: -
j_call: TRBJ2-6

cdr3_nt: TGTGCCAGCGAGGGACAGGGCGGTGGCTACACCTTC
cdr3_aa: CASEGQGGGYTF
v_call: TRBV12-3/TRBV12-4
d_call: TRBD1
clone_size: -
j_call: TRBJ1-2

cdr3_nt: TGTGCCTGGAGTGTACGTTCTTTCTCCTACGAGCAGTACTTC
cdr3_aa: CAWSVRSFSYEQYF
v_call: TRBV30
d_call: -
clone_size: many
j_call: TRBJ2-7

cdr3_nt: TGCGCCAGCAGTGCGTTCGGCGGGAGCGGACAGACCCAGTACTTC
cdr3_aa: CASSAFGGSGQTQYF
v_call: TRBV10-2
d_call: TRBD2
clone_size: -
j_call: TRBJ2-5